These 5 T cell receptor beta chains were all obtained from the same sample, sequenced in a study of blood T cell repertoires in COVID-19. Profiled with immunoSEQ multiplex PCR; TCRdb holds only in-frame clones, not every one. The sample yields fewer than 200,000 clones, 80% to 85% seen once. The sequenced sample was PBMCs or T cells enriched from blood (not recorded which). Source of these receptors: a woman in her twenties or thirties who had been exposed to COVID-19.

V and J are TRBV7-9 and TRBJ2-3, with a possible D match to TRBD1 (5 bases). Between the trimmed V and J ends, which lost 8 bases and 3 bases, there was a span of 9 bases. Germline V gives CDR1 SEHNR, CDR2 FQNEAQ (reference sequence). The CDR3 covers 12 residues. The CDR3 loop reads CASLSGTDTQYF. CDR3 in DNA: TGTGCCAGCCTGTCAGGGACAGATACGCAGTATTTT.

V usage is TRBV4-1 and J usage is TRBJ1-2; D not certain. V was shortened by 7 bases and J by 8 bases, with 14 bases between the two germline ends. CDR3 size: 12 residues. Per germline, CDR1 MGHRA and CDR2 YSYEKL. CDR3 nucleotides: TGCGCCAGCAAGAGACCCGTGGGCGGCTACACCTTC. Its protein product is CASKRPVGGYTF.

The rearrangement links TRBV5-6 to TRBJ2-3, with TRBD2 matching 12 bases. CDR1 is SGHDT and CDR2 is YYEEEE in the germline V gene. This CDR3 comprises 19 residues. Trimming removed 4 bases from V and 1 base from J; junction bases left unmatched: 13. The CDR3 sequence is CASSAMTSGGKGGTDTQYF. The CDR3 DNA reads as TGTGCCAGCAGCGCCATGACTAGCGGGGGTAAGGGGGGCACAGATACGCAGTATTTT. Complete variable domain (other parts from reference TRBV5-6 and TRBJ2-3): DAGVTQSPTHLIKTRGQQVTLRCSPKSGHDTVSWYQQALGQGPQFIFQYYEEEERQRGNFPDRFSGHQFPNYSSELNVNALLLGDSALYLCASSAMTSGGKGGTDTQYFGPGTRLTVL.

This clone was detected only once. This chain uses TRBV3-1 (or the pseudogene TRBV3-2) with TRBJ1-2, with 9 nucleotides matching TRBD1. With V trimmed by 1 base and J by 7 bases, 7 bases remained unmatched. This CDR3 has 15 amino acids. The V gene's germline CDR1 is LGHDT and CDR2 YNNKEL (reference sequence). The CDR3, as DNA: TGTGCCAGCAGCCAAGCAAGGTGGACAGGGGCTGGCTACACCTTC. Translation gives CASSQARWTGAGYTF.

The chain combines TRBV27 with TRBJ2-2; no clear D gene. CDR1 is MNHEY and CDR2 is SMNVEV in the germline V gene (reference sequence). V was cut by 0 bases and J by 13 bases, with 12 bases left in between. This CDR3 comprises 13 residues. The chain's CDR3 is CASSLSAAARLFF. The CDR3 DNA sequence: TGTGCCAGCAGTTTATCGGCGGCCGCCCGGCTGTTTTTT.